Below, 28 T cell receptor beta chains from the same sample are listed, as sequenced in a study of OX40 agonist ivuxolimab in advanced cancers. The assay was immunoSEQ multiplex PCR, and TCRdb's table has in-frame clones only and misses some. This sample has fewer than 100,000 clones, with about 88% found just once. Sample: CD4+ or CD8+ T cells sorted from blood, taken in a trial of the OX40 agonist ivuxolimab. These receptors were obtained from an adult with an advanced solid tumor such as melanoma, head and neck, liver or kidney cancer.

The CDR3 nucleotides read TGTGCCAGCAGGGCCCCCTGGCGAACGAGCTCCTACAATGAGCAGTTCTTC. Residues: CASRAPWRTSSYNEQFF. The chain joins TRBV2 to TRBJ2-1, with no clear D. There are 17 residues in the CDR3. In germline, CDR1 is SNHLY, CDR2 FYNNEI. The V and J ends lost 6 bases and 0 bases respectively, with 18 bases between them.

Judged by abundance, this clone is medium-sized. The chain joins TRBV4-1 to TRBJ2-7, with D possibly being TRBD1 or TRBD2 (5 bases each). This CDR3 has 16 amino acids. Germline lookup yields CDR1 MGHRA and CDR2 YSYEKL. The V gene lost 0 bases and the J gene lost 0 bases, with 12 bases spanning the gap. CDR3 region: CASSQDFPGTSYEQYF. The CDR3 nucleotides read TGCGCCAGCAGCCAAGATTTCCCGGGGACCTCCTACGAGCAGTACTTC.

The chain recombines TRBV19 with TRBJ1-2; D not resolved. Germline V gene data show CDR1 as LNHDA and CDR2 as SQIVND (reference sequence). V was clipped by 5 bases and J by 9 bases, with 13 bases between them. The CDR3 is 12 amino acids. CDR3 bases: TGTGCCAGTAGTCCTAGCGACAAGCGCTACACCTTC. This encodes CASSPSDKRYTF.

V usage is TRBV18 and J usage is TRBJ1-2; 9 bases are shared with TRBD1. With 5 bases clipped from V and 2 bases from J, the junction kept 15 bases outside the gene matches. CDR3 size: 18 residues. Germline CDR1 KGHSH, CDR2 LQKENI. CDR3 in DNA: TGTGCCAGCTCAAGAACCGGGACAGGGACTCCCACGAACTATGGCTACACCTTC. Residues: CASSRTGTGTPTNYGYTF.

The chain joins TRBV7-6 to TRBJ2-7, with 9 bases lining up with TRBD1. The CDR3 covers 15 residues. The trim removed 2 bases at V and 2 bases at J, leaving 4 bases unmatched. Germline V gene lookup returns CDR1 SGHVS and CDR2 FNYEAQ. The CDR3 DNA sequence: TGTGCCAGCAGCTTAACCGGGACAGGGACCTACGAGCAGTACTTC. The encoded protein is CASSLTGTGTYEQYF.

The chain couples TRBV29-1 to TRBJ2-2; 7 bases agree with TRBD2. After removal of 0 bases from V and 2 bases from J, the junction contained 9 bases not matched to a gene. The CDR3 consists of 17 residues. Germline-derived CDR1 and CDR2 are SQVTM and ANQGSEA. The CDR3: CSVEEGRGHKNTGELFF. CDR3 DNA sequence: TGCAGCGTTGAAGAAGGGAGGGGCCATAAAAACACCGGGGAGCTGTTTTTT.

The rearrangement links TRBV6-1 to TRBJ2-7; a possible D gene is TRBD2 (6 bases). CDR3 length: 15 amino acids. CDR1 and CDR2 (germline): MNHNS, SASEGT. V gave up 1 base and J gave up 3 bases, with 13 bases separating them. The CDR3 reads CASSEGWDLLYEQYF. As DNA, the CDR3 is TGTGCCAGCAGTGAAGGTTGGGACTTACTCTACGAGCAGTACTTC.

This clone appeared a single time. J is TRBJ2-7 and V is TRBV9, with D unclear. CDR3 length: 14 residues. The V end lost 0 bases, the J end lost 1 base, and 8 bases lay between the germline ends. Germline CDR1 and CDR2: SGDLS and YYNGEE. The chain's CDR3 is CASSVVPGSYEQYF. Written as DNA, the CDR3 is TGTGCCAGCAGCGTAGTGCCCGGATCCTACGAGCAGTACTTC.

This clone appeared a single time. The rearrangement links TRBV5-4 to TRBJ2-3; possible D gene TRBD1, 6 bases. The ends were cut back, 5 bases at V and 2 bases at J, with 15 bases in the middle. Germline V gives CDR1 SGHNT, CDR2 YYREEE (reference sequence). This CDR3 has 15 residues. CDR3 protein: CASSGARDNTDTQYF. CDR3 nucleotide sequence: TGTGCCAGCAGTGGGGCTAGGGACAACACAGATACGCAGTATTTT.

The chain links TRBV28 to TRBJ1-2; D ambiguous. Germline V lookup: CDR1 MDHEN, CDR2 SYDVKM. The length of the CDR3 is 16 residues. The V end was cut by 0 bases, the J end by 6 bases, with 17 bases between. CDR3 nucleotides: TGTGCCAGCAGTTTATGGAACGTGTTAAGGGAGGATGGCTACACCTTC. This codes for CASSLWNVLREDGYTF.

The V and J genes are TRBV30 and TRBJ2-1, with D perhaps matching TRBD2 (6 bases). Germline CDR1 GTSNPN, CDR2 SVGIG (reference sequence). Trimming left V 1 base short and J 5 bases short, with 12 bases between. This CDR3 is built from 14 residues. The chain's CDR3 is CAWSAGTGDNEQFF. In DNA, the CDR3 is TGTGCCTGGAGTGCGGGGACGGGGGACAATGAGCAGTTCTTC. Full variable domain (rest looked up from reference TRBV30 and TRBJ2-1): SQTIHQWPATLVQPVGSPLSLECTVEGTSNPNLYWYRQAAGRGLQLLFYSVGIGQISSEVPQNLSASRPQDRQFILSSKKLLLSDSGFYLCAWSAGTGDNEQFFGPGTRLTVL.

The chain couples TRBV7-3 to TRBJ2-1, with D possibly matching TRBD1 (5 bases). The germline V gene has CDR1 SGHTA and CDR2 FQGTGA. Trimming left V 6 bases short and J 1 base short, with 13 bases between. CDR3 size: 15 residues. CDR3 loop: CASRYTSGSYNEQFF. DNA for the CDR3: TGTGCCAGCAGGTATACTTCAGGGTCCTACAATGAGCAGTTCTTC.

The chain carries TRBV15 and TRBJ2-7; either TRBD1 or TRBD2 may supply D (5 bases each). Germline CDR1 reads LNHNV; CDR2 reads YYDKDF (reference sequence). The CDR3 consists of 15 residues. V was shortened by 4 bases and J by 3 bases, with 16 bases between the two germline ends. CDR3 amino acids: CATSNYRDGHYEQYF. CDR3 DNA: TGTGCCACCAGCAACTACCGGGACGGACACTACGAGCAGTACTTC.

The rearrangement joins TRBV7-9 to TRBJ2-1; TRBD2 matches 10 bases. From germline, CDR1 is SEHNR and CDR2 FQNEAQ (reference sequence). With 5 bases clipped from V and 6 bases from J, the junction kept 7 bases outside the gene matches. The CDR3 length is 15 residues. The CDR3 DNA follows: TGTGCCAGCAGCGTCCGGACTAGCGGCTTCAATGAGCAGTTCTTC. Residues: CASSVRTSGFNEQFF.

This chain connects TRBV28 to TRBJ2-7; D possibly corresponds to TRBD1 (6 bases). CDR1 is MDHEN, CDR2 SYDVKM, per germline. The CDR3 has 15 amino acids. V lost 3 bases, J lost 0 bases, and 12 bases lay in between. The CDR3 sequence: CASSLFGGHSYEQYF. For the CDR3, the DNA is TGTGCCAGCAGTTTGTTTGGGGGACACTCCTACGAGCAGTACTTC.

CDR3 in DNA: TGTGCCAGCAGTTACTCCGGGAGAGGTCAGCCCCAGCATTTT. It is translated as CASSYSGRGQPQHF. The genes are TRBV6-6 and TRBJ1-5; the D is unclear. V was clipped by 0 bases and J by 6 bases, with 9 bases between them. The germline gives CDR1 MNHNY, CDR2 SVGAGI (reference sequence). The CDR3 spans 14 residues.

The V gene is TRBV30, the J gene TRBJ2-7; TRBD2 agrees at 9 bases. CDR3 length: 14 residues. The germline V gene encodes CDR1 GTSNPN and CDR2 SVGIG (reference sequence). J lost 2 bases, V lost 8 bases, and 10 bases had no gene match. The CDR3 here is CARTGTSLAYEQYF. The CDR3 coding sequence is TGTGCCCGGACCGGGACTAGCCTCGCCTACGAGCAGTACTTC.

This clone showed up just once. The V call is TRBV28, the J call TRBJ2-3, with D uncertain. The V end lost 6 bases, the J end lost 0 bases, and 4 bases lay between the germline ends. This CDR3 is built from 12 residues. CDR1 and CDR2 (germline): MDHEN, SYDVKM. The CDR3 loop reads CASRFSTDTQYF. The CDR3 region has the DNA TGTGCCAGCAGGTTTAGCACAGATACGCAGTATTTT.

The V and J genes are TRBV25-1 and TRBJ2-1, with no clear D. V shed 5 bases and J shed 4 bases, with 12 bases lying between them. CDR3 length equals 14 residues. Germline CDR1 and CDR2: MGHDK and SYGVNS. The CDR3 coding sequence is TGTGCCAGCAGTCCCACCCCACAATACAATGAGCAGTTCTTC. Translation: CASSPTPQYNEQFF.

This chain joins TRBV7-9 and TRBJ2-7, with 13 bases matching TRBD2. The CDR3 has 15 amino acids. V shed 5 bases, J shed 2 bases, and the junction held 3 bases outside the gene matches. Germline CDR1 reads SEHNR; CDR2 reads FQNEAQ (reference sequence). The CDR3 spells CASSTGLAGTYEQYF. The CDR3 DNA sequence: TGTGCCAGCAGCACGGGACTAGCGGGAACCTACGAGCAGTACTTC.

This clone appeared a single time. The gene calls are TRBV30 and TRBJ2-1; 7 positions agree with TRBD1. Germline lookup yields CDR1 GTSNPN and CDR2 SVGIG (reference sequence). V lost 5 bases and J lost 0; bases outside the gene matches: 4. This CDR3 is 14 amino acids long. DNA for the CDR3: TGTGCCTGGTGCAGGGACAGCTCCTACAATGAGCAGTTCTTC. Residues: CAWCRDSSYNEQFF.

The chain links TRBV5-4 to TRBJ2-7; unclear D gene. Per the germline V gene, CDR1 is SGHNT and CDR2 is YYREEE (reference sequence). The CDR3 extends over 12 amino acids. V was shortened by 4 bases and J by 0 bases, with 5 bases between the two germline ends. The CDR3 region has the DNA TGTGCCAGCAGCCTCTTCTCCTACGAGCAGTACTTC. Translation gives CASSLFSYEQYF.

The chain carries TRBV7-9 and TRBJ2-5; the D gene is possibly TRBD2 (5 bases). Germline-derived CDR1 and CDR2 are SEHNR and FQNEAQ (reference sequence). The CDR3 sequence is 14 residues long. V dropped 5 bases and J dropped 4 bases, with 14 bases sitting between them. CDR3 region: CASSRGSGGETQYF. The CDR3 nucleotides read TGTGCCAGCAGCCGCGGTTCAGGAGGAGAGACCCAGTACTTC.

The V gene is TRBV7-9, the J gene TRBJ2-5; D possibly corresponds to TRBD2 (6 bases). From germline, CDR1 is SEHNR and CDR2 FQNEAQ (reference sequence). The CDR3 covers 13 residues. Deletions cut 8 bases from V and 2 bases from J, with 12 bases between. In DNA, the CDR3 is TGTGCCAGCGAAAAGGGACTGCAAGAGACCCAGTACTTC. It yields the protein CASEKGLQETQYF. Using reference TRBV7-9 and TRBJ2-5 for the parts outside the CDR3, the full variable domain is DTGVSQNPRHKITKRGQNVTFRCDPISEHNRLYWYRQTLGQGPEFLTYFQNEAQLEKSRLLSDRFSAERPKGSFSTLEIQRTEQGDSAMYLCASEKGLQETQYFGPGTRLLVL.

The rearrangement links TRBV6-6 to TRBJ1-1; possibly TRBD1 for D (5 bases). The CDR3 extends over 14 amino acids. Trimming left V 5 bases short and J 0 bases short, with 10 bases between. From germline, CDR1 is MNHNY and CDR2 SVGAGI (reference sequence). CDR3 nucleotides: TGTGCCAGCAGTCCCCGGGGGTTGAACACTGAAGCTTTCTTT. This encodes CASSPRGLNTEAFF.

The sample holds one count of this clone. The V gene is TRBV5-1, the J gene TRBJ2-1; 13 positions match TRBD2. J was trimmed by 6 bases and V by 0 bases; bases with no gene match: 6. The CDR3 covers 17 residues. Germline assignment: CDR1 SGHRS and CDR2 YFSETQ. This CDR3 reads CASSLAPLAGGGNEQFF. CDR3 in DNA: TGCGCCAGCAGCTTGGCGCCACTAGCGGGAGGGGGCAATGAGCAGTTCTTC.

The chain is built from TRBV5-5 and TRBJ2-7, with D maybe TRBD2 (5 bases). The germline CDR1 and CDR2 sequences are SGHKS and YYEKEE (reference sequence). V dropped 6 bases and J dropped 2 bases, with 18 bases sitting between them. CDR3 length: 15 residues. The CDR3 coding sequence is TGTGCCAGCACCCCCCGGGGAGTCCAAGCCTACGAGCAGTACTTC. It yields the protein CASTPRGVQAYEQYF.

The chain employs TRBV28 and TRBJ2-5; possible D gene TRBD2, 5 bases. Trimming took off 6 bases at V and 1 base at J, with 15 bases between the two ends. The germline V gene encodes CDR1 MDHEN and CDR2 SYDVKM. CDR3 length: 15 amino acids. In DNA form, the CDR3 reads TGTGCCAGCAGGTCCCACGGGATTCTCCAAGAGACCCAGTACTTC. Amino acids: CASRSHGILQETQYF.